This TCR beta chain was observed in a study of shared clonotypes between healthy human individuals. The J segment lost 6 bases and the V segment lost 5 bases, leaving 8 bases of the junction unmatched. Germline V lookup: CDR1 SGHRS, CDR2 YFSETQ. The CDR3 is 13 amino acids. Study-level results: Across a handful of donors, naive CD4 shared around 5.4%, naive CD8 more than 3%, memory CD4 roughly 2.5%, memory CD8 more than 0.35%.

For this clone: Its antigen remains unidentified.

Only in-frame clones appear in the TCRdb table, and some are missing; sequencing was by immunoSEQ multiplex PCR. The data contain roughly 680,000 clones, roughly 72% of them singletons. This receptor was taken from a woman under 40 in good health. The genes are TRBV5-1 and TRBJ2-7; 7 nucleotides line up with TRBD1. Sequenced sample: memory CD4+ T cells sorted from blood. Documented subset: CD45RA-negative fraction. The CDR3 DNA reads TGCGCCAGCAGTTACAGGGGTTCCGGCGAGCAGTACTTC. Amino acids: CASSYRGSGEQYF.